What follows describes a single T cell receptor (beta chain). The repertoire was sequenced with immunoSEQ multiplex PCR; TCRdb's copy has only in-frame clones and lacks some. This sample carries 250,000 to 300,000 clones, around four fifths of them seen once, and the ten largest clones take about 5.7%. The CDR3 runs to 12 residues. V lost 4 bases to trimming and J lost 9 bases; unmatched junction nucleotides: 5. Germline V gene data show CDR1 as SGHRS and CDR2 as YFSETQ. The data are from a study of blood T cell repertoires in COVID-19. Across the whole study: Acute and convalescent COVID-19 specimens originated in the United States, Italy and Spain. T cells, B-cell-depleted T cells, or PBMCs supplied cDNA or gDNA.

The chain carries TRBV5-1 and TRBJ2-7; 9 bases map to TRBD1. This sequence originates from a man at least 80 years old with acute or convalescent COVID-19. The specimen was peripheral blood. Written as DNA, the CDR3 is TGCGCCAGCAGCAAGGACAGGGGCGCGCAGTACTTC. Amino acids: CASSKDRGAQYF.